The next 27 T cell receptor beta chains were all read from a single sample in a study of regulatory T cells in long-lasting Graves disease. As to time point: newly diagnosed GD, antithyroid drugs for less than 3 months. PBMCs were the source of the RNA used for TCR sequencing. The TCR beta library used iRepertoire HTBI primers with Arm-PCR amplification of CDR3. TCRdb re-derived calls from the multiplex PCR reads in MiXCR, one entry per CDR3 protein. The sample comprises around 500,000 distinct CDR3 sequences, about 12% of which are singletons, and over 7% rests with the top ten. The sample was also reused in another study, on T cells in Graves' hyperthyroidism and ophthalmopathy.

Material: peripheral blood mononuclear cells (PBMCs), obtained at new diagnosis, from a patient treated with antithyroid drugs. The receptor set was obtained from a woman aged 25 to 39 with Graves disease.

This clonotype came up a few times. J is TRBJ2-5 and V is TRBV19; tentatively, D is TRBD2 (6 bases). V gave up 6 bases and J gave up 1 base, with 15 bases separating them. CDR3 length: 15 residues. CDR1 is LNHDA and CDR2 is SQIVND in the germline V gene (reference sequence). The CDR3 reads CASRRSPGAQETQYF. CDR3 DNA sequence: TGTGCCAGTAGGAGATCCCCGGGAGCCCAAGAGACCCAGTACTTC.

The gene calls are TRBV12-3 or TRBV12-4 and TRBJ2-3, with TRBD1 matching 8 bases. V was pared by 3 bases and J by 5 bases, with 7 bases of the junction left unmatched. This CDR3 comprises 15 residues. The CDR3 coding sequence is TGTGCCAGCAGTTTGAGACAGGGGAATGTAGATACGCAGTATTTT. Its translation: CASSLRQGNVDTQYF.

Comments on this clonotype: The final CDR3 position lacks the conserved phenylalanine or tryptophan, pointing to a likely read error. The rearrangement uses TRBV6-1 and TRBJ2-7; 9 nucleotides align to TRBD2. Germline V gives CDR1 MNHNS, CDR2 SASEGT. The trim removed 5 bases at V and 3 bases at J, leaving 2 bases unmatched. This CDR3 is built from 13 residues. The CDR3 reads CASSLAGIYEQYS. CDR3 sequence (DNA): TGTGCCAGCAGTCTAGCGGGGATCTACGAGCAGTACTCC.

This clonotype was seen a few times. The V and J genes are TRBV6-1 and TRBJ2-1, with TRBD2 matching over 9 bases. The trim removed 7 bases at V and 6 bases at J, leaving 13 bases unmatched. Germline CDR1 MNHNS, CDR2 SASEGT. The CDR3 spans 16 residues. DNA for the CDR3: TGTGCCAGCACCGTAGGTAGCGGGAGTTACGGCAATGAGCAGTTCTTC. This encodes CASTVGSGSYGNEQFF.

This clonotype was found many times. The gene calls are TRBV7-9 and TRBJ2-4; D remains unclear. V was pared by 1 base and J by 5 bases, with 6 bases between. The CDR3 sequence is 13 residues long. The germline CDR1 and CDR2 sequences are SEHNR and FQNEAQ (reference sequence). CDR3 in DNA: TGTGCCAGCAGCTTAGTTACACAAAACATTCAGTACTTC. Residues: CASSLVTQNIQYF.

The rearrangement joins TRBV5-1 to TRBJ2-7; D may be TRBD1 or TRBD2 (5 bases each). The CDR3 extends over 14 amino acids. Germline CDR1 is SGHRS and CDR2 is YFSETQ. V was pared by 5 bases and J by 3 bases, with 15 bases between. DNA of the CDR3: TGCGCCAGCAGTGAGCTGGGGGTTAGCTACGAGCAGTACTTC. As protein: CASSELGVSYEQYF.

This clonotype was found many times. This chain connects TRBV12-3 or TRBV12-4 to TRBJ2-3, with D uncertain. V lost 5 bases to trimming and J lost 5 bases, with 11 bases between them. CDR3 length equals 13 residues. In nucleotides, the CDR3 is TGTGCCAGCAGTCGCCAGATGTTAGATACGCAGTATTTT. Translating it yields CASSRQMLDTQYF.

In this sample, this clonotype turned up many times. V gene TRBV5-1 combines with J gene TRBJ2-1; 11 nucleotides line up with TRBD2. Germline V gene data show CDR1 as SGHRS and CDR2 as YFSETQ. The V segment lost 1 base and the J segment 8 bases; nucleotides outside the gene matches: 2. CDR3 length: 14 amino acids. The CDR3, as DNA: TGCGCCAGCAGCTTGACTAGCGGGAGTGATGAGCAGTTCTTC. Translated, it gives CASSLTSGSDEQFF.

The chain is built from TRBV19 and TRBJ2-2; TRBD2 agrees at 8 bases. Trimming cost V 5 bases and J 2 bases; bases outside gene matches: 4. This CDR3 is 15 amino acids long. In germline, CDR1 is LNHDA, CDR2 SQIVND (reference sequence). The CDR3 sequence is CASSHSGTNTGELFF. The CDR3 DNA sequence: TGTGCCAGTAGTCATAGCGGGACCAACACCGGGGAGCTGTTTTTT.

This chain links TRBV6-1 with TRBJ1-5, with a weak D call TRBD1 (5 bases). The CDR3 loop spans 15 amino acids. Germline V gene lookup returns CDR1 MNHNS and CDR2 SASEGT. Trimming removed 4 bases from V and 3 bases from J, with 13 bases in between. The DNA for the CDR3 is TGTGCCAGCAGTGGGGCCGGGACCCTCAATCAGCCCCAGCATTTT. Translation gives CASSGAGTLNQPQHF.

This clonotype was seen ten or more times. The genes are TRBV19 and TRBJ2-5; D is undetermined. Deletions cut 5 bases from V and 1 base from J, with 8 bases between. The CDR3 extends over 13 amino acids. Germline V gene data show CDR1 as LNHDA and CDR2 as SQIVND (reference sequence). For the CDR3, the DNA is TGTGCCAGTAGTCCCCGCCTCCAAGAGACCCAGTACTTC. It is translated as CASSPRLQETQYF.

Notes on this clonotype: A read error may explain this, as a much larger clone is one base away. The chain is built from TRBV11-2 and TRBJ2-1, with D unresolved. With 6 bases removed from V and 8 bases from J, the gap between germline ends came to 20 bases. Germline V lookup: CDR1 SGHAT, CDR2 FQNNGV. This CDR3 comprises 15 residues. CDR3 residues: CASSPLPLDRDEQFF. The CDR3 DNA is TGTGCCAGCAGTCCCCTGCCACTGGATAGAGATGAGCAGTTCTTC. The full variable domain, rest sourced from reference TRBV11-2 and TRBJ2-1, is EAGVAQSPRYKIIEKRQSVAFWCNPISGHATLYWYQQILGQGPKLLIQFQNNGVVDDSQLPKDRFSAERLKGVDSTLKIQPAKLEDSAVYLCASSPLPLDRDEQFFGPGTRLTVL.

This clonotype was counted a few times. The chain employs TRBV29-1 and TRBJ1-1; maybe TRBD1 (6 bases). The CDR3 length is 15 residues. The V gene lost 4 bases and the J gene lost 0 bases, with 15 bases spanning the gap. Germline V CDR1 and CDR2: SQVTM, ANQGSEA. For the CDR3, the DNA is TGCAGCGTTGTAGGGGGAGGGACCATGAACACTGAAGCTTTCTTT. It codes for CSVVGGGTMNTEAFF. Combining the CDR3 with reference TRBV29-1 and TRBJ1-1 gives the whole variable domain SAVISQKPSRDICQRGTSLTIQCQVDSQVTMMFWYRQQPGQSLTLIATANQGSEATYESGFVIDKFPISRPNLTFSTLTVSNMSPEDSSIYLCSVVGGGTMNTEAFFGQGTRLTVV.

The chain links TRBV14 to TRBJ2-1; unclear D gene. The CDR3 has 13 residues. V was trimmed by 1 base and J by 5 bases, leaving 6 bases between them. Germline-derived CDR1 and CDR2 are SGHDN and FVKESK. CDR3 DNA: TGTGCCAGCAGCCAAGTTCACCACAATGAGCAGTTCTTC. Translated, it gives CASSQVHHNEQFF.

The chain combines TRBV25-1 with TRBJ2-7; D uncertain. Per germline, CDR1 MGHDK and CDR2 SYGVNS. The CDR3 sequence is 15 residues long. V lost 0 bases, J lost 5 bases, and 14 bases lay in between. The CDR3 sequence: CASSEYSARWDEQYF. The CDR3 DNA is TGTGCCAGCAGTGAATACTCCGCCCGGTGGGACGAGCAGTACTTC.

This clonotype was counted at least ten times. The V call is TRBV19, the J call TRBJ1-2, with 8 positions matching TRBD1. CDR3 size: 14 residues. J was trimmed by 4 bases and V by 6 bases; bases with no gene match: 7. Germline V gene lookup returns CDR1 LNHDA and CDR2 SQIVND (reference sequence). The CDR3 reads CASSRGPPGYGYTF. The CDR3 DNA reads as TGTGCCAGTAGCAGGGGGCCTCCCGGCTATGGCTACACCTTC.

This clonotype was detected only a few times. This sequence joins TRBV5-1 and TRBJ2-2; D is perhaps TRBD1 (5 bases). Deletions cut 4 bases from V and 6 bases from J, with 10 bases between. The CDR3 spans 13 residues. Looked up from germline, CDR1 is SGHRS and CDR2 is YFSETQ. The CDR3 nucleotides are TGCGCCAGCAGCCCTATACAGGCCGGGGAGCTGTTTTTT. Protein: CASSPIQAGELFF. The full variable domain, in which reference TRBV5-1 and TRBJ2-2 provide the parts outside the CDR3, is KAGVTQTPRYLIKTRGQQVTLSCSPISGHRSVSWYQQTPGQGLQFLFEYFSETQRNKGNFPGRFSGRQFSNSRSEMNVSTLELGDSALYLCASSPIQAGELFFGEGSRLTVL.

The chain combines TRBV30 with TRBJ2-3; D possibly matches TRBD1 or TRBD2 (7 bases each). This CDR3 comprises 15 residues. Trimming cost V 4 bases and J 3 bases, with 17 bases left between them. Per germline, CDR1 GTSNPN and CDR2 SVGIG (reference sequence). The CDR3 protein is CAWTYNRGGTDTQYF. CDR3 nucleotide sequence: TGTGCCTGGACTTACAACAGGGGAGGGACAGATACGCAGTATTTT.

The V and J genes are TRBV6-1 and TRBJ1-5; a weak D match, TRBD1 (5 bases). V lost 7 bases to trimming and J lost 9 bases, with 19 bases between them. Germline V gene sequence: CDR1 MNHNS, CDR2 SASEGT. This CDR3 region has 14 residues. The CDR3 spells CASKPDSSHRPQHF. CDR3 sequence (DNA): TGTGCCAGCAAACCTGACAGCTCTCATCGGCCCCAGCATTTT.

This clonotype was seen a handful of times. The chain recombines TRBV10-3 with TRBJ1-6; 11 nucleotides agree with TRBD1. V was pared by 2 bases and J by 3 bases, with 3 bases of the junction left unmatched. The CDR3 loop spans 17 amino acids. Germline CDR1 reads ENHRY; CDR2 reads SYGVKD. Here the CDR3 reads CAISERGQGVYNSPLHF. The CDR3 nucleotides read TGTGCCATCAGTGAGCGGGGACAGGGGGTCTATAATTCACCCCTCCACTTT.

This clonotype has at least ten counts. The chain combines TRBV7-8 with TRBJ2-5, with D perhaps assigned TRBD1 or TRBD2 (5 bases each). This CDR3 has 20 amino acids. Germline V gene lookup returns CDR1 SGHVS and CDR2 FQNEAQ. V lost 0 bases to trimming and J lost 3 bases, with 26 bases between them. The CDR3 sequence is CASSLARWGSGSPVEETQYF. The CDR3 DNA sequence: TGTGCCAGCAGCTTAGCGAGGTGGGGGTCTGGCAGCCCGGTGGAAGAGACCCAGTACTTC.

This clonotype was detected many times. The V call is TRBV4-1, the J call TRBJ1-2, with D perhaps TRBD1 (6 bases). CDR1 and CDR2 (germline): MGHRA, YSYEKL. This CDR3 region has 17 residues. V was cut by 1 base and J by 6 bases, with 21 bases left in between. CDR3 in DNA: TGCGCCAGCAGCCAAGTGGGACAAGCCTCGGCGCGGAATGGCTACACCTTC. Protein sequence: CASSQVGQASARNGYTF.

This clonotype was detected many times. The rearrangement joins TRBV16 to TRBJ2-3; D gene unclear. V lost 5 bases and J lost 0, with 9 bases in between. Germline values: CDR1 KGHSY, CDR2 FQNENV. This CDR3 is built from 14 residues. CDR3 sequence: CASSVDASTDTQYF. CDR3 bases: TGTGCCAGCAGCGTGGACGCAAGCACAGATACGCAGTATTTT.

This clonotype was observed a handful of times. The DNA for the CDR3 is TGCGCCAGCAGCCTGGGACAGGGGGCGCCGGGCACTGAAGCTTTCTTT. Translating gives CASSLGQGAPGTEAFF. The chain uses TRBV4-3 and TRBJ1-1, with 12 bases identical to TRBD1. The CDR3 sequence is 16 residues long. Germline CDR1 is LGHNA and CDR2 is YSLEER. The junction had 7 bases not matched to a gene; V was cut back by 4 bases and J by 4 bases.

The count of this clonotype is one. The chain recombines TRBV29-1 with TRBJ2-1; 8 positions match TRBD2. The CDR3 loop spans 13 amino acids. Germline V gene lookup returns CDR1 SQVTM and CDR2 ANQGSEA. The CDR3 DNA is TGCAGGGCGGGAGGTCACTCCTACAATGAGCAGTTCTTC. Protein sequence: CRAGGHSYNEQFF.

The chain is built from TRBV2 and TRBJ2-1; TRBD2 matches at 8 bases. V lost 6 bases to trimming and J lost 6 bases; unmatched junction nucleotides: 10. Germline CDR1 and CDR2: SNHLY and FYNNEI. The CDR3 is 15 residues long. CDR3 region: CASRVSGSPGNEQFF. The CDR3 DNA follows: TGTGCCAGCAGGGTAAGCGGGAGTCCCGGCAATGAGCAGTTCTTC.

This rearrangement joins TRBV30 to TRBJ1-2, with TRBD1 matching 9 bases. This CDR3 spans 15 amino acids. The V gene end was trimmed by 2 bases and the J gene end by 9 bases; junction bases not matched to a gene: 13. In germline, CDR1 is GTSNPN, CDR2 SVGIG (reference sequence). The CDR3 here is CAWSSVQGQGFSYTF. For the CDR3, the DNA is TGTGCCTGGAGTTCTGTACAGGGACAGGGTTTTAGCTACACCTTC.